These 4 T cell receptor beta chains originate from one sample sequenced in a study of cytomegalovirus exposure and HLA in healthy donors. The primer mix had 60 Vbeta and 13 Jbeta primers. Sequenced by immunoSEQ multiplex PCR; TCRdb stores in-frame clones only, minus some. This sample contains some 120,000 clones. What was sequenced was PBMCs. The receptors stem from a man in his thirties or forties in good health and CMV-seronegative.

The chain recombines TRBV7-2 with TRBJ1-3; no clear D. Per germline, CDR1 SGHTA and CDR2 FQGNSA. This CDR3 has 15 residues. Trimming stripped 5 bases from V and 4 bases from J, with 15 bases between. As DNA, the CDR3 is TGTGCCAGCAGCCTACTGGCGGGTCCGGGAAACACCATATATTTT. The encoded protein is CASSLLAGPGNTIYF.

The chain is built from TRBV9 and TRBJ1-6; 9 bases line up with TRBD1. This CDR3 is built from 15 residues. Germline trimming cut 2 bases from V and 10 bases from J; bases unmatched to any gene: 7. Per germline, CDR1 SGDLS and CDR2 YYNGEE. CDR3: CASSVGQGPQSPLHF. As DNA, the CDR3 is TGTGCCAGCAGCGTGGGACAGGGACCCCAATCACCCCTCCACTTT.

This chain connects TRBV5-1 to TRBJ2-5; D might be TRBD1 (6 bases). The J call is doubtful: the DNA matches TRBJ2-7 better. Germline values: CDR1 SGHRS, CDR2 YFSETQ. CDR3 length: 15 residues. The CDR3: CASSLVAGAGYEQYF. The CDR3 bases are TGCGCCAGCAGCTTGGTGGCAGGGGCAGGGTACGAGCAGTACTTC.

This rearrangement joins TRBV4-1 to TRBJ1-1, with a weak D call TRBD1 (6 bases). Germline assignment: CDR1 MGHRA and CDR2 YSYEKL. Trimming took 2 bases from V and 0 from J, leaving 13 bases between them. This CDR3 has 16 residues. This chain's CDR3 is CASSQRGGFLNTEAFF. DNA for the CDR3: TGCGCCAGCAGCCAAAGGGGGGGGTTTCTGAACACTGAAGCTTTCTTT.